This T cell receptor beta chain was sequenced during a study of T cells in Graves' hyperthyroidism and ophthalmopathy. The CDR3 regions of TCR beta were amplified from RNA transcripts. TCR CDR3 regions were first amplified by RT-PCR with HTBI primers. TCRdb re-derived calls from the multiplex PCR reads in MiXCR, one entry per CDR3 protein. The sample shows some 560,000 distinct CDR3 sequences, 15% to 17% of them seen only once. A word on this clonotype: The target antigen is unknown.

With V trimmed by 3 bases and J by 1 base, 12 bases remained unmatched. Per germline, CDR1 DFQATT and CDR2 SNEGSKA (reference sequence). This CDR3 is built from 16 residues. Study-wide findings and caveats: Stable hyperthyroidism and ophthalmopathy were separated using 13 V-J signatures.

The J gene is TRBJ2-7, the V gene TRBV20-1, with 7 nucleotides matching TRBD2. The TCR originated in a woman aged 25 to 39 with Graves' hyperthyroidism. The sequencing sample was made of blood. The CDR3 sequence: CSASRSRASGSYEQYF. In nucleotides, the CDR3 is TGCAGTGCTAGCAGATCCCGGGCTAGCGGATCCTACGAGCAGTACTTC.